This is a list of T cell receptor beta chains from one sample in a study of control samples from healthy donors and cancer patients. Repertoires were generated with immunoSEQ multiplex PCR, while TCRdb's copy carries only in-frame clones and drops some. The table shows fewer than 200,000 clones, with 80% to 90% occurring only once. The source material was blood. Receptor source: a woman in her twenties or thirties in good health. CDR3s include the opening cysteine and the closing phenylalanine or tryptophan. Fields, in order: CDR3 protein, CDR3 DNA, V gene, J gene, clone size, D gene. The D gene is left open where the match is weak. Clone size is stated in some rows and not others, as once, few, many or a class when expanded.

CDR3 protein: CASRRFEDGYTF
CDR3 DNA: TGTGCCAGCAGAAGGTTTGAGGATGGCTACACCTTC
V gene: TRBV2
J gene: TRBJ1-2
clone size: .
D gene: .

CDR3 protein: CASSVDPMGDYEQYF
CDR3 DNA: TGTGCCAGCAGCGTAGATCCGATGGGGGACTACGAGCAGTACTTC
V gene: TRBV9
J gene: TRBJ2-7
clone size: .
D gene: .

CDR3 protein: CASTLIQPRDRVLLEKLFF
CDR3 DNA: TGCGCCAGCACCCTAATTCAACCCCGGGACAGGGTATTACTTGAAAAACTGTTTTTT
V gene: TRBV10-1
J gene: TRBJ1-4
clone size: .
D gene: TRBD1

CDR3 protein: CASSSDRGGETQYF
CDR3 DNA: TGTGCTAGCAGCTCAGACAGGGGCGGAGAGACCCAGTACTTC
V gene: TRBV7-7
J gene: TRBJ2-5
clone size: .
D gene: TRBD1

CDR3 protein: CASSLGLGPHEQFF
CDR3 DNA: TGTGCCAGCAGCTTAGGGCTAGGGCCCCACGAGCAGTTCTTC
V gene: TRBV5-6
J gene: TRBJ2-1
clone size: .
D gene: .

CDR3 protein: CASSFRGIGTEAFF
CDR3 DNA: TGTGCCAGCAGTTTCCGGGGGATTGGGACTGAAGCTTTCTTT
V gene: TRBV27
J gene: TRBJ1-1
clone size: .
D gene: .

CDR3 protein: CAAAPSSGELFF
CDR3 DNA: TGCGCCGCCGCCCCGAGTTCCGGGGAGCTGTTTTTT
V gene: TRBV4-1
J gene: TRBJ2-2
clone size: .
D gene: .

CDR3 protein: CASSARRPTGELFF
CDR3 DNA: TGTGCCAGCAGTGCTCGCCGGCCCACCGGGGAGCTGTTTTTT
V gene: TRBV2
J gene: TRBJ2-2
clone size: .
D gene: .

CDR3 protein: CASSSTGQNTYEQYF
CDR3 DNA: TGTGCCAGCAGCTCTACGGGACAGAACACCTACGAGCAGTACTTC
V gene: TRBV11-2
J gene: TRBJ2-7
clone size: once
D gene: TRBD1

CDR3 protein: CASSQLPPGRENTIYF
CDR3 DNA: TGCGCCAGCAGCCAATTGCCCCCGGGTAGGGAAAACACCATATATTTT
V gene: TRBV4-1
J gene: TRBJ1-3
clone size: .
D gene: .

CDR3 protein: CASSLTGGNEKLFF
CDR3 DNA: TGCGCCAGCAGCTTGACAGGGGGAAATGAAAAACTGTTTTTT
V gene: TRBV5-1
J gene: TRBJ1-4
clone size: .
D gene: TRBD1

CDR3 protein: CASSPDIDTEAFF
CDR3 DNA: TGTGCCAGCAGCCCGGACATCGACACTGAAGCTTTCTTT
V gene: TRBV5-4
J gene: TRBJ1-1
clone size: .
D gene: .

CDR3 protein: CASRPDTYTYEQYF
CDR3 DNA: TGCGCCAGCAGGCCGGATACGTACACCTACGAGCAGTACTTC
V gene: TRBV5-1
J gene: TRBJ2-7
clone size: .
D gene: .

CDR3 protein: CASSPDSGNTIYF
CDR3 DNA: TGTGCCAGTAGTCCCGACTCTGGAAACACCATATATTTT
V gene: TRBV19
J gene: TRBJ1-3
clone size: .
D gene: .

CDR3 protein: CASSQDSAGGNTEAFF
CDR3 DNA: TGTGCCAGCAGCCAAGATTCGGCAGGGGGGAACACTGAAGCTTTCTTT
V gene: TRBV3-1/TRBV3-2
J gene: TRBJ1-1
clone size: .
D gene: TRBD1

CDR3 protein: CASSQGLGGGYEQYF
CDR3 DNA: TGTGCCAGCAGCCAAGGGCTTGGTGGAGGCTACGAGCAGTACTTC
V gene: TRBV3-1/TRBV3-2
J gene: TRBJ2-7
clone size: .
D gene: .

CDR3 protein: CASSYYSPEGTEAFF
CDR3 DNA: TGTGCCAGCAGCTATTACTCGCCCGAGGGGACTGAAGCTTTCTTT
V gene: TRBV11-1
J gene: TRBJ1-1
clone size: .
D gene: .

CDR3 protein: CASSLVAEKQETQYF
CDR3 DNA: TGCGCCAGCAGCTTGGTAGCGGAGAAACAAGAGACCCAGTACTTC
V gene: TRBV5-1
J gene: TRBJ2-5
clone size: .
D gene: .

CDR3 protein: CASSIFTGELFF
CDR3 DNA: TGTGCCAGTAGTATTTTCACCGGGGAGCTGTTTTTT
V gene: TRBV19
J gene: TRBJ2-2
clone size: .
D gene: .

CDR3 protein: CASSPGLAEGNEQFF
CDR3 DNA: TGTGCCAGCAGCCCCGGACTAGCGGAAGGCAATGAGCAGTTCTTC
V gene: TRBV9
J gene: TRBJ2-1
clone size: few
D gene: TRBD2

CDR3 protein: CSVEWATYGYTF
CDR3 DNA: TGCAGCGTTGAGTGGGCTACCTATGGCTACACCTTC
V gene: TRBV29-1
J gene: TRBJ1-2
clone size: few
D gene: .

CDR3 protein: CASSREGRGYEQYF
CDR3 DNA: TGTGCCAGCAGTAGGGAGGGTCGGGGATACGAGCAGTACTTC
V gene: TRBV2
J gene: TRBJ2-7
clone size: once
D gene: TRBD2

CDR3 protein: CASSEDYSNTGELFF
CDR3 DNA: TGTGCCAGCAGCGAAGACTACTCGAACACCGGGGAGCTGTTTTTT
V gene: TRBV5-6
J gene: TRBJ2-2
clone size: .
D gene: .

CDR3 protein: CATSSRGQGSEQYF
CDR3 DNA: TGTGCCACCAGCAGCCGCGGACAGGGTAGCGAGCAGTACTTC
V gene: TRBV15
J gene: TRBJ2-7
clone size: .
D gene: TRBD1

CDR3 protein: CASSGLAGGQETQYF
CDR3 DNA: TGTGCCAGCAGCGGACTAGCGGGAGGGCAAGAGACCCAGTACTTC
V gene: TRBV4-2
J gene: TRBJ2-5
clone size: .
D gene: TRBD2

CDR3 protein: CASSPWDGYGYTF
CDR3 DNA: TGTGCCAGCAGTCCTTGGGACGGCTATGGCTACACCTTC
V gene: TRBV27
J gene: TRBJ1-2
clone size: .
D gene: .

CDR3 protein: CASSPRASKENEQYF
CDR3 DNA: TGCGCCAGCAGCCCCCGCGCTAGCAAGGAGAACGAGCAGTACTTC
V gene: TRBV5-1
J gene: TRBJ2-7
clone size: .
D gene: .

CDR3 protein: CSVPYPGLVGELFF
CDR3 DNA: TGCAGCGTTCCCTATCCGGGACTAGTAGGGGAGCTGTTTTTT
V gene: TRBV29-1
J gene: TRBJ2-2
clone size: .
D gene: TRBD2

CDR3 protein: CASRWSGGDYEQYF
CDR3 DNA: TGTGCCAGCCGTTGGTCGGGGGGGGACTACGAGCAGTACTTC
V gene: TRBV6-5
J gene: TRBJ2-7
clone size: .
D gene: TRBD2

CDR3 protein: CASSTRTGGGSEAFF
CDR3 DNA: TGTGCCAGCAGCACAAGGACAGGGGGCGGCTCTGAAGCTTTCTTT
V gene: TRBV13
J gene: TRBJ1-1
clone size: .
D gene: TRBD1

CDR3 protein: CASSLAQGLETQYF
CDR3 DNA: TGTGCCAGCAGCTTAGCGCAGGGGCTGGAGACCCAGTACTTC
V gene: TRBV7-9
J gene: TRBJ2-5
clone size: .
D gene: .

CDR3 protein: CASSLRLAGGQETQYF
CDR3 DNA: TGCGCCAGCAGCTTGCGGCTAGCGGGGGGGCAAGAGACCCAGTACTTC
V gene: TRBV5-1
J gene: TRBJ2-5
clone size: .
D gene: TRBD2

CDR3 protein: CASSQDGRNSPLHF
CDR3 DNA: TGTGCCAGCAGCCAAGACGGAAGGAATTCACCCCTCCACTTT
V gene: TRBV14
J gene: TRBJ1-6
clone size: once
D gene: .

CDR3 protein: CASTPRGLSNQPQHF
CDR3 DNA: TGTGCCAGTACCCCGCGTGGCCTTAGCAATCAGCCCCAGCATTTT
V gene: TRBV19
J gene: TRBJ1-5
clone size: .
D gene: .

CDR3 protein: CASSQEVQSSMNTEAFF
CDR3 DNA: TGCGCCAGCAGCCAAGAAGTGCAGAGCTCCATGAACACTGAAGCTTTCTTT
V gene: TRBV4-1
J gene: TRBJ1-1
clone size: .
D gene: .

CDR3 protein: CASSQDRGGQETQYF
CDR3 DNA: TGCGCCAGCAGCCAAGATCGGGGCGGGCAAGAGACCCAGTACTTC
V gene: TRBV4-1
J gene: TRBJ2-5
clone size: once
D gene: .

CDR3 protein: CASSYLAGGEQYF
CDR3 DNA: TGCGCCAGCAGCTACCTAGCGGGAGGCGAGCAGTACTTC
V gene: TRBV5-1
J gene: TRBJ2-7
clone size: .
D gene: TRBD2